This entry features one TCR beta chain sequence. Its antigen is currently unknown. The germline gives CDR1 SEHNR, CDR2 FQNEAQ (reference sequence). V shed 5 bases and J shed 0 bases, with 14 bases lying between them. The CDR3 totals 16 residues. The record originates from a study of OX40 agonist ivuxolimab in advanced cancers. At the level of the study: Males comprised around 80% of the group, whose mean age was about 61 years (range 23 to 79).

Generated by immunoSEQ multiplex PCR, the TCRdb table keeps only in-frame clones and is missing some. The sample yields about 35,000 clones, 65% to 85% seen once. The study sampled blood at baseline, cycle 4 day 1, and cycle 7 day 1. Notes on the study in general: Expanded clones were, on average, more numerous among CD8+ T cells than CD4+.

This TCR derives from an adult with an advanced solid tumor such as melanoma, head and neck, liver or kidney cancer. The chain has TRBV7-9 and TRBJ1-3; D possibly corresponds to TRBD1 (5 bases). The sequenced sample was CD4+ or CD8+ T cells sorted from blood, obtained in a trial of the OX40 agonist ivuxolimab. In DNA form, the CDR3 reads TGTGCCAGCAGCAAAGACGGGGGGTTCTCTGGAAACACCATATATTTT. It yields the protein CASSKDGGFSGNTIYF.